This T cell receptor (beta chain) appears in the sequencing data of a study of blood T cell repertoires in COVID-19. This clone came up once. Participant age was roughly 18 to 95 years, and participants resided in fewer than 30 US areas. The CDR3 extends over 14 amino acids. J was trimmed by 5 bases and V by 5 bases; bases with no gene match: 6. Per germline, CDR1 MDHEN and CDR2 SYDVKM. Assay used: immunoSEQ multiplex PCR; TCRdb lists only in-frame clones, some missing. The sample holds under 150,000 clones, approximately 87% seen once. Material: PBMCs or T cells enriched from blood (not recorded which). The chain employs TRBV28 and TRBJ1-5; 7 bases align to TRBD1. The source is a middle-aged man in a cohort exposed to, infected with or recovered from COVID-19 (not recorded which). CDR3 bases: TGTGCCAGCAGTCCGCGACAGGGCTATCAGCCCCAGCATTTT. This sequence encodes CASSPRQGYQPQHF.